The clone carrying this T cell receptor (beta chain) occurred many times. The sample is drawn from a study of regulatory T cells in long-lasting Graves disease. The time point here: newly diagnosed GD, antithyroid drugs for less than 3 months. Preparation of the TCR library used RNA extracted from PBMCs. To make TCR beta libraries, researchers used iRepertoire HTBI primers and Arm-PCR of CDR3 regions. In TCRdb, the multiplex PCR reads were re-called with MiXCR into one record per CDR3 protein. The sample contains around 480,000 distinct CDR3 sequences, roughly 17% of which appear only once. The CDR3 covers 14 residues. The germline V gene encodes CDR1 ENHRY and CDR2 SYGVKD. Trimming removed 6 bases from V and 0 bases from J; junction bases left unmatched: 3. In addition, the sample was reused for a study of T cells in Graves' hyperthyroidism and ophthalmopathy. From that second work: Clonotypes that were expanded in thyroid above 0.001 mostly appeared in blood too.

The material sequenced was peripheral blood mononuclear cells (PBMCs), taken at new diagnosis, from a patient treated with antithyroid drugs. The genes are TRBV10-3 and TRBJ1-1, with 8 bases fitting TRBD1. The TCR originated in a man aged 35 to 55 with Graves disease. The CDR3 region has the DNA TGTGCCATCAGCCAGGGGGCGGTGAACACTGAAGCTTTCTTT. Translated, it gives CAISQGAVNTEAFF.